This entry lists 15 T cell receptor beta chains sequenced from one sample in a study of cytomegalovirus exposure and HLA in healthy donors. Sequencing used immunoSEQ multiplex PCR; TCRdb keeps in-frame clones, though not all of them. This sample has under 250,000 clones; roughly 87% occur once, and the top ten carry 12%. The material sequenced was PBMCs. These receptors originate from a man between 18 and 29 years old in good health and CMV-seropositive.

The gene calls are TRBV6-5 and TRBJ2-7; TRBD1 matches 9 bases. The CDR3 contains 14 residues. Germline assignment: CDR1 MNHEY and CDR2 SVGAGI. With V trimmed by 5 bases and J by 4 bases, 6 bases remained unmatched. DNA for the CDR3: TGTGCCAGCAGTAGACAGGGGGTTTATTACGAGCAGTACTTC. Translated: CASSRQGVYYEQYF.

The CDR3 protein is CASSKAARGYEQYF. The CDR3, as DNA: TGTGCCAGCAGCAAAGCTGCCAGGGGATACGAGCAGTACTTC. The chain is built from TRBV21-1 and TRBJ2-7; TRBD1 reflects the table's D call only, with no check against the DNA. TRBV21-1 is listed as a pseudogene. The CDR3 has 14 amino acids.

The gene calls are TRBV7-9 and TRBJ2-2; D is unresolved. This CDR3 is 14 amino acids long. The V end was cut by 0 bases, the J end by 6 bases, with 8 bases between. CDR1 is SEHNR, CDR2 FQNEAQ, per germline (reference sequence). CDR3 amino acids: CASSLAWQAGELFF. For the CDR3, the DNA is TGTGCCAGCAGCTTAGCCTGGCAGGCCGGGGAGCTGTTTTTT.

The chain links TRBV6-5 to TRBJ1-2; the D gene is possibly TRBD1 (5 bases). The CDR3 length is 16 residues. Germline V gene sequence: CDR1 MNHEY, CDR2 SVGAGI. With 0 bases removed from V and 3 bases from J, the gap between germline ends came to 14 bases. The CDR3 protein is CASSYSGPRTDYGYTF. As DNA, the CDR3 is TGTGCCAGCAGTTACTCGGGACCTCGAACAGACTATGGCTACACCTTC.

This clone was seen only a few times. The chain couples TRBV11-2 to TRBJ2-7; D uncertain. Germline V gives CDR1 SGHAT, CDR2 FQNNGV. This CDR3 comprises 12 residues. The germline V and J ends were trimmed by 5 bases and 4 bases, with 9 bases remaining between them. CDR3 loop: CASSPQRYEQYF. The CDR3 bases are TGTGCCAGCAGCCCACAGAGATACGAGCAGTACTTC.

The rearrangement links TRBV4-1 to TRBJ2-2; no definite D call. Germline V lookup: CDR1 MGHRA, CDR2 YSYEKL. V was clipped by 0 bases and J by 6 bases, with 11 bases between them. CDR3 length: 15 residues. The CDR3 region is CASSQEGLPAGELFF. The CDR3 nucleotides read TGCGCCAGCAGCCAAGAAGGGCTTCCTGCCGGGGAGCTGTTTTTT.

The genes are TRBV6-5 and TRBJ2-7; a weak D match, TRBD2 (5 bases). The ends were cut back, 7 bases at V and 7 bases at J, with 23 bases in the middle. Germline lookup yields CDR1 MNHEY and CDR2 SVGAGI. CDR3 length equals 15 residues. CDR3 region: CASTPAGVPSGEQYF. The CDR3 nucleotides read TGTGCCAGCACCCCAGCCGGGGTACCCTCGGGAGAGCAGTACTTC.

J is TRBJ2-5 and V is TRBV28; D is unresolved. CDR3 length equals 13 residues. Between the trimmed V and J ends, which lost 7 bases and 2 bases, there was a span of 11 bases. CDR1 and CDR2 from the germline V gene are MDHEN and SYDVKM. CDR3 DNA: TGTGCCAGCACCCTTCCGCAGCAAGAGACCCAGTACTTC. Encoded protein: CASTLPQQETQYF.

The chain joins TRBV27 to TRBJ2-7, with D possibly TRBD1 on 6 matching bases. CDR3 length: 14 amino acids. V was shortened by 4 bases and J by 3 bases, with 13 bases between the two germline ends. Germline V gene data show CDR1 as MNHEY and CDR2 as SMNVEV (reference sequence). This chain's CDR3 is CASSSKGGHYEQYF. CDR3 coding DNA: TGTGCCAGCAGTTCGAAAGGGGGACACTACGAGCAGTACTTC.

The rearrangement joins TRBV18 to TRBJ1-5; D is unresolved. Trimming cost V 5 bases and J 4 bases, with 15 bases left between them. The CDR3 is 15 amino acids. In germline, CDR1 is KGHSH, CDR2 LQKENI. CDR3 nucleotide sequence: TGTGCCAGCTCATCTCAAAGTAGCCTAAATCAGCCCCAGCATTTT. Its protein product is CASSSQSSLNQPQHF. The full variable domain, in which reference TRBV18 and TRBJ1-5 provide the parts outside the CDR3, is NAGVMQNPRHLVRRRGQEARLRCSPMKGHSHVYWYRQLPEEGLKFMVYLQKENIIDESGMPKERFSAEFPKEGPSILRIQQVVRGDSAAYFCASSSQSSLNQPQHFGDGTRLSIL.

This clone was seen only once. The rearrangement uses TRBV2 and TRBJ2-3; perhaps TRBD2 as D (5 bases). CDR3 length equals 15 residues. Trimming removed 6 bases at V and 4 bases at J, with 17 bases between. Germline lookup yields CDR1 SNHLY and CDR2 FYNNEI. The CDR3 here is CASSPVGVGADTQYF. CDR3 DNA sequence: TGTGCCAGCAGCCCCGTTGGTGTCGGGGCAGATACGCAGTATTTT.

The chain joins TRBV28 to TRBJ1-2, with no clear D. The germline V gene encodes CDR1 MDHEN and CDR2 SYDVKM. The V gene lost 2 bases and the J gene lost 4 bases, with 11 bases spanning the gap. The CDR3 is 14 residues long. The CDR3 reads CASSLGFDFYGYTF. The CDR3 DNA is TGTGCCAGCAGTTTAGGGTTTGACTTCTATGGCTACACCTTC.

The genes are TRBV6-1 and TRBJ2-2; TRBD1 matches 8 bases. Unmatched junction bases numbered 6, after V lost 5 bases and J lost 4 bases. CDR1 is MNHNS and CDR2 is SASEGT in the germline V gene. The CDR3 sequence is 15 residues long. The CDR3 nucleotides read TGTGCCAGCAGTAGACAGGGGACCAGCACCGGGGAGCTGTTTTTT. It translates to CASSRQGTSTGELFF.

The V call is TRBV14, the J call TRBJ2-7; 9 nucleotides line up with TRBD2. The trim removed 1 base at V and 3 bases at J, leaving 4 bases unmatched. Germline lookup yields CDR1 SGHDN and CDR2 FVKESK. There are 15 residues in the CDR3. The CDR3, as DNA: TGTGCCAGCAGCCAAGTAGCGGGAGCGGGCTACGAGCAGTACTTC. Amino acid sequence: CASSQVAGAGYEQYF.

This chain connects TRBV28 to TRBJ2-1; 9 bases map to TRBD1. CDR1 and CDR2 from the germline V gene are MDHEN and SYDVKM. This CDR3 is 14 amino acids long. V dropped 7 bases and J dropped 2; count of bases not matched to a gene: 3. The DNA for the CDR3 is TGTGCCAGCACTACAGGGGGCCCCTACAATGAGCAGTTCTTC. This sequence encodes CASTTGGPYNEQFF.